This T cell receptor (beta chain) was documented in a study of blood T cell repertoires in COVID-19. Study information: There were acute and convalescent COVID-19 samples, and they came from the United States, Italy and Spain. Sample material is recorded as cDNA or gDNA derived from T cells, B-cell-depleted T cells, or PBMCs.

Adults between roughly 18 and 95 years of age took part from approximately 24 US areas. Self-reported history from a screening survey and questionnaire set each donor's cohort. V was trimmed by 4 bases and J by 6 bases, leaving 16 bases between them. The germline gives CDR1 SNHLY, CDR2 FYNNEI. The CDR3 extends over 15 amino acids. The repertoire was sequenced with immunoSEQ multiplex PCR; TCRdb's copy has only in-frame clones and lacks some. The profile shows 300,000 or so clones, 70% to 90% of them singletons. The origin of this receptor is a woman aged 18-29 years who had recovered from COVID-19. Source material: PBMCs or T cells enriched from blood (not recorded which). The chain carries TRBV2 and TRBJ1-5; a weak D match, TRBD1 (6 bases). The CDR3 DNA sequence: TGTGCCAGCAGTGTTATTCAGGGGATGGGTCAGCCCCAGCATTTT. Translation: CASSVIQGMGQPQHF.